A single sample gave rise to the 20 T cell receptor beta chains below, sequenced in a study of radiation and T cells in renal cell carcinoma. Time point: blood 2 weeks post-SBRT. Specified treatment: 15 Gy SBRT to primary tumor, nephrectomy 4 weeks later. Method: immunoSEQ multiplex PCR; TCRdb's copy keeps in-frame clones and lacks some. The data hold under 150,000 clones, with approximately 75% observed a single time. The material sequenced was blood, taken from a patient whose treatment included radiotherapy and nephrectomy. The receptors were sampled from a woman aged 60-75 years with renal cell carcinoma.

This chain connects TRBV5-1 to TRBJ2-1; 13 positions agree with TRBD2. The germline CDR1 and CDR2 sequences are SGHRS and YFSETQ. CDR3 length: 16 residues. V lost 4 bases, J lost 3 bases, and 4 bases stayed unmatched. The DNA for the CDR3 is TGCGCCAGCAGCCGCGGACTAGCGGGAGTCTACAATGAGCAGTTCTTC. The encoded protein is CASSRGLAGVYNEQFF. Based on the CDR3 plus reference TRBV5-1 and TRBJ2-1, the full variable domain is KAGVTQTPRYLIKTRGQQVTLSCSPISGHRSVSWYQQTPGQGLQFLFEYFSETQRNKGNFPGRFSGRQFSNSRSEMNVSTLELGDSALYLCASSRGLAGVYNEQFFGPGTRLTVL.

The chain recombines TRBV5-1 with TRBJ2-2; 8 bases line up with TRBD1. The germline V gene has CDR1 SGHRS and CDR2 YFSETQ. This CDR3 is built from 15 residues. The V gene end was trimmed by 2 bases and the J gene end by 4 bases; junction bases not matched to a gene: 4. The CDR3 bases are TGCGCCAGCAGCTTATCCACAGGGGGCACCGGGGAGCTGTTTTTT. Residues: CASSLSTGGTGELFF.

This sequence joins TRBV6-1 and TRBJ1-2; D call uncertain. Trimming removed 2 bases at V and 4 bases at J, with 20 bases between. The CDR3 contains 17 residues. Looked up from germline, CDR1 is MNHNS and CDR2 is SASEGT. In DNA form, the CDR3 reads TGTGCCAGCAGTGAAACCCCCCGGGTTTCTGGGATCTATGGCTACACCTTC. The encoded protein is CASSETPRVSGIYGYTF.

This chain connects TRBV6-6 to TRBJ2-3, with a possible D match to TRBD1 (6 bases). V lost 2 bases to trimming and J lost 1 base, with 13 bases between them. Germline V gene sequence: CDR1 MNHNY, CDR2 SVGAGI (reference sequence). The CDR3 is made up of 16 amino acids. Here the CDR3 reads CASSYQGIHGTDTQYF. DNA of the CDR3: TGTGCCAGCAGTTACCAGGGGATACATGGCACAGATACGCAGTATTTT.

For this clone: An end of the junction does not agree with germline; a read error may underlie this. J is TRBJ1-1 and V is TRBV7-7; D uncertain. The CDR3 is 13 amino acids. Germline V lookup: CDR1 SSHAT, CDR2 FNYEAQ (reference sequence). CDR3 in DNA: TGTGCTAGCAGCCGGATACTAAACACTGAAGCTTTCTTT. Amino acids: CASSRILNTEAFF.

The chain uses TRBV30 and TRBJ2-7; tentatively, D is TRBD1 or TRBD2 (5 bases each). Germline V gene lookup returns CDR1 GTSNPN and CDR2 SVGIG (reference sequence). V lost 5 bases, J lost 12 bases, and 20 bases lay in between. This CDR3 is built from 12 residues. The CDR3 DNA reads as TGTGCCTGGGGTGATACTGGGACCTCGGCGTACTTC. It is translated as CAWGDTGTSAYF.

V is TRBV10-2 and J is TRBJ1-4; 7 positions match TRBD1. The CDR3 is made up of 14 amino acids. The V gene's germline CDR1 is WSHSY and CDR2 SAAADI. V lost 3 bases to trimming and J lost 7 bases; unmatched junction nucleotides: 5. CDR3 DNA: TGCGCCAGCAGTGAACAGGGGAGTGGTGAAAAACTGTTTTTT. Translating it yields CASSEQGSGEKLFF.

V gene TRBV28 combines with J gene TRBJ1-2; D is unclear. Per the germline V gene, CDR1 is MDHEN and CDR2 is SYDVKM. The CDR3 runs to 13 residues. V dropped 6 bases and J dropped 1 base, with 9 bases sitting between them. The CDR3 sequence: CASSVGSNYGYTF. Here the CDR3 DNA reads TGTGCCAGCAGCGTAGGGAGTAACTATGGCTACACCTTC.

The chain recombines TRBV4-2 with TRBJ2-3; 9 bases map to TRBD2. The CDR3 is 17 residues long. The V gene end was trimmed by 0 bases and the J gene end by 3 bases; junction bases not matched to a gene: 7. Per the germline V gene, CDR1 is LGHNA and CDR2 is YNFKEQ. CDR3 in DNA: TGTGCCAGCAGCCAAGAACCGCGGGGGGGCCCGACAGATACGCAGTATTTT. Translating gives CASSQEPRGGPTDTQYF.

V is TRBV7-9 and J is TRBJ2-7; 12 nucleotides agree with TRBD1. The CDR3 has 16 amino acids. CDR1 is SEHNR, CDR2 FQNEAQ, per germline (reference sequence). V was clipped by 4 bases and J by 2 bases; unmatched bases: 6. CDR3 in DNA: TGTGCCAGCAGCTCCGCCGGGACAGGGGGCCCCTACGAGCAGTACTTC. This sequence encodes CASSSAGTGGPYEQYF.

The V gene is TRBV18, the J gene TRBJ2-5; D uncertain. The CDR3 is 11 residues long. Trimming cost V 4 bases and J 1 base, with 1 base left between them. Germline assignment: CDR1 KGHSH and CDR2 LQKENI. The CDR3 bases are TGTGCCAGCTCACTCCAAGAGACCCAGTACTTC. It yields the protein CASSLQETQYF.

J is TRBJ2-2 and V is TRBV11-2, with D uncertain. The V gene lost 2 bases and the J gene lost 1 base, with 8 bases spanning the gap. The CDR3 extends over 15 amino acids. Germline V gives CDR1 SGHAT, CDR2 FQNNGV. The CDR3 coding sequence is TGTGCCAGCAGCTTATCCCCCAGGAACACCGGGGAGCTGTTTTTT. Protein sequence: CASSLSPRNTGELFF.

This clone has a count of ten or more. The rearrangement uses TRBV11-3 and TRBJ2-2; D might be TRBD1 (5 bases). The CDR3 sequence is 17 residues long. Germline CDR1 is SGHNT and CDR2 is YENEEA. Trimming removed 5 bases at V and 3 bases at J, with 19 bases between. The CDR3 region is CASSRIRAGWDTGELFF. The CDR3 coding sequence is TGTGCCAGCAGCCGGATAAGGGCAGGGTGGGACACCGGGGAGCTGTTTTTT.

This chain connects TRBV18 to TRBJ2-7; a weak D match, TRBD2 (6 bases). V was shortened by 0 bases and J by 2 bases, with 11 bases between the two germline ends. There are 15 residues in the CDR3. Germline V gene sequence: CDR1 KGHSH, CDR2 LQKENI. In nucleotides, the CDR3 is TGTGCCAGCTCACCACCTACGGGGGTTACCTACGAGCAGTACTTC. Protein: CASSPPTGVTYEQYF.

As DNA, the CDR3 is TGTGCCAGCAGCTTGAATAGGGGGGGGGCAGATACGCAGTATTTT. It specifies CASSLNRGGADTQYF. V gene TRBV5-4 combines with J gene TRBJ2-3; D possibly corresponds to TRBD2 (7 bases). V was pared by 1 base and J by 4 bases, with 13 bases between. CDR1 and CDR2 (germline): SGHNT, YYREEE (reference sequence). CDR3 length equals 15 residues.

The count of this clone is one. The V and J genes are TRBV28 and TRBJ1-2, with 11 positions matching TRBD1. Trimming at V came to 3 bases and at J to 4 bases, leaving 13 bases not matched to a gene. Germline CDR1 MDHEN, CDR2 SYDVKM. There are 18 residues in the CDR3. The CDR3 loop is CASSLPGQGAVLGYGYTF. DNA for the CDR3: TGTGCCAGCAGTTTGCCTGGACAGGGGGCGGTCCTCGGCTATGGCTACACCTTC.

The DNA for the CDR3 is TGTGCCAGCAGCCCGCGCGGGGGGCAAGGGGCTTTCTTT. Residues: CASSPRGGQGAFF. The gene calls are TRBV7-9 and TRBJ1-1; tentative D call: TRBD1 (6 bases). The V gene lost 5 bases and the J gene lost 11 bases, with 18 bases spanning the gap. The CDR3 consists of 13 residues. Germline CDR1 reads SEHNR; CDR2 reads FQNEAQ (reference sequence). The entire variable domain, with the rest obtained from reference TRBV7-9 and TRBJ1-1, is as follows: DTGVSQNPRHKITKRGQNVTFRCDPISEHNRLYWYRQTLGQGPEFLTYFQNEAQLEKSRLLSDRFSAERPKGSFSTLEIQRTEQGDSAMYLCASSPRGGQGAFFGQGTRLTVV.

The J gene is TRBJ2-5, the V gene TRBV5-6; unclear D gene. CDR1 SGHDT and CDR2 YYEEEE come from the germline V gene. This CDR3 contains 12 residues. The ends were cut back, 3 bases at V and 5 bases at J, with 8 bases in the middle. The CDR3 loop reads CASSSHRETQYF. The CDR3 nucleotides are TGTGCCAGCAGCTCCCACCGGGAGACCCAGTACTTC.

The rearrangement uses TRBV5-1 and TRBJ2-7, with TRBD1 matching over 8 bases. CDR1 and CDR2 (germline): SGHRS, YFSETQ. V lost 4 bases and J lost 2; bases outside the gene matches: 5. The CDR3 contains 14 residues. CDR3 DNA sequence: TGCGCCAGCAGCGGGGGGACAGGCCCCTACGAGCAGTACTTC. Encoded protein: CASSGGTGPYEQYF.

This clone came up a few times. The chain uses TRBV29-1 and TRBJ1-2; 11 bases agree with TRBD1. Germline trimming cut 4 bases from V and 3 bases from J; bases unmatched to any gene: 7. The CDR3 runs to 15 residues. Germline CDR1 SQVTM, CDR2 ANQGSEA. This CDR3 reads CSVGSPGQGDYGYTF. The CDR3 DNA reads TGCAGCGTTGGGTCCCCGGGACAGGGGGACTATGGCTACACCTTC.